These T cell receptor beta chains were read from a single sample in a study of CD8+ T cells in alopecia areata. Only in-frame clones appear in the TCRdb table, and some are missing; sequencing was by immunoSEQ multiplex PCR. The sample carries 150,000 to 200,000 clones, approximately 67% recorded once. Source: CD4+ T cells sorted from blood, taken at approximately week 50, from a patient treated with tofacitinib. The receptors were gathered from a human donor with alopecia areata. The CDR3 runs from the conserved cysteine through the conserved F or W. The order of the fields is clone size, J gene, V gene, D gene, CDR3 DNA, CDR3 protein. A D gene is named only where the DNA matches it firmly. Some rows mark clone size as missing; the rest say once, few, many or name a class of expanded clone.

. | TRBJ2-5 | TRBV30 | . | TGTGCCGTTAGGGGGTCCGGAGAGACCCAGTACTTC | CAVRGSGETQYF
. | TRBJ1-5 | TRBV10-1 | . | TGCGCCAGCAGTGAGGCTCAGGGTCCCCAGCATTTT | CASSEAQGPQHF
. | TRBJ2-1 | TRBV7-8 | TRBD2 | TGTGCCAGCACTTCCGGGACTAGCGGGGGCTACTACAATGAGCAGTTCTTC | CASTSGTSGGYYNEQFF
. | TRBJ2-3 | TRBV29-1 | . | TGCAGCGTTGGCGCCTGCCGGGGAACGTGGAACGGATCTGTGGATACGCAGTATTTT | CSVGACRGTWNGSVDTQYF
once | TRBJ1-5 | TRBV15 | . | TGTGCCACCAGCAGTCTACAGGATAATCAGCCCCAGCATTTT | CATSSLQDNQPQHF
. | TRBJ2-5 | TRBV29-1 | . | TGCAGCGTTGGATTCGGGGAGACCCAGTACTTC | CSVGFGETQYF
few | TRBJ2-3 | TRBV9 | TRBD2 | TGTGCCAGCAGCGTCGGACTAGCGGTCACAGATACGCAGTATTTT | CASSVGLAVTDTQYF
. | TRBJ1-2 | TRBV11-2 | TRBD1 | TGTGCCAGCAGCTCTTATACAGGGGTCTATGGCTACACCTTC | CASSSYTGVYGYTF
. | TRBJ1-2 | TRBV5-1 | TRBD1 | TGCGCCAGCAGCTTGGGACAGGGGATGATTGGCTACACCTTC | CASSLGQGMIGYTF
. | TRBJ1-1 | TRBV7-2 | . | TGTGCCAGCAGCTTTTCGGGGGATAACACTGAAGCTTTCTTT | CASSFSGDNTEAFF
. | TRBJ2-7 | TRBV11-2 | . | TGTGCCACTCAGCTTGGTCGGGTAAGCTACGAGCAGTACTTC | CATQLGRVSYEQYF
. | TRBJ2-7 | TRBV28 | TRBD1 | TGTGCCAGCAGCTTAATCGGGACAGCACTCTACGAGCAGTACTTC | CASSLIGTALYEQYF
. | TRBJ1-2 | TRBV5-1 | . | TGCGCCAGCAGCTTGGTTGGAGGGTATGGCTACACCTTC | CASSLVGGYGYTF
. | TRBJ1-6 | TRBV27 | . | TGTGCCAGCAGTCCTCCGGCGGGGGGGAAAAATTCACCCCTCCACTTT | CASSPPAGGKNSPLHF
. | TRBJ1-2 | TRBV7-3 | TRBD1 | TGTGCCAGCAGCTGCAAGCGTGGACAGGGGGTCTATGGCTACACCTTC | CASSCKRGQGVYGYTF
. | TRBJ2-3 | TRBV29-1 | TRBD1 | TGCAGCGTTGCCAAGGGACAGACTCGCACAGATACGCAGTATTTT | CSVAKGQTRTDTQYF
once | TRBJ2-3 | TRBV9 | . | TGTGCCAGCAGCGTGGCCTCGCCTATGGGTACGCAGTATTTT | CASSVASPMGTQYF
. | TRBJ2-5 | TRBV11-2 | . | TGTGCCAGCAGCCAGAACAGGGCTAATCAGGAGACCCAGTACTTC | CASSQNRANQETQYF
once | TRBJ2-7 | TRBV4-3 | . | TGCGCCAGCAGCGCGTCAGATGATCACTCCTACGAGCAGTACTTC | CASSASDDHSYEQYF
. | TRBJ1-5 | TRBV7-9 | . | TGTGCCAGCAGCCTCAGGGAGCATCAGCCCCAGCATTTT | CASSLREHQPQHF
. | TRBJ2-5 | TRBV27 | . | TGTGCCAGCAGTGTAAATAGCGGAGTAGAGACCCAGTACTTC | CASSVNSGVETQYF
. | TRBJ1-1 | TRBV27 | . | TGTGCCAGCAGTTTAAGGATAGGGAGGAACACTGAAGCTTTCTTT | CASSLRIGRNTEAFF
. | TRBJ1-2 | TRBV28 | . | TGTGCCAGCAGTTCAGGGAGGGATGGCTACACCTTC | CASSSGRDGYTF
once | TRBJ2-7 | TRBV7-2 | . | TGTGCCAGCAGCTTGTCTGGGCCCTACGAGCAGTACTTC | CASSLSGPYEQYF
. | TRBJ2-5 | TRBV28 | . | TGTGCCAGCAGCGCGACTACCCAAGAGACCCAGTACTTC | CASSATTQETQYF
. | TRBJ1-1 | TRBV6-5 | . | TGTGCCAGCAGTTACAGGGGGACGAACACTGAAGCTTTCTTT | CASSYRGTNTEAFF
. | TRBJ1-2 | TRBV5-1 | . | TGCGCCAGCAGTCAGGACGGGAACTATGGCTACACCTTC | CASSQDGNYGYTF
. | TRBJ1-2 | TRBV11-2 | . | TGTGCCAGCAGCTTACTGACAGAGTATGGCTACACCTTC | CASSLLTEYGYTF
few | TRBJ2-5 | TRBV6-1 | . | TGTGCCAGCAGTGTAGAGACCCAGTACTTC | CASSVETQYF
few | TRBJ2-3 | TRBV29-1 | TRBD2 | TGCAGCGTCCCCGGGACTAGCGGGAATACGCAGTATTTT | CSVPGTSGNTQYF
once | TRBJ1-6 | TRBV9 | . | TGTGCCAGCGGGGGGGTTATTGGTTCACCCCTCCACTTT | CASGGVIGSPLHF
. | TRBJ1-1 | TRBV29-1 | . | TGCAGCGGTAGACAGACTGAAGCTTTCTTT | CSGRQTEAFF
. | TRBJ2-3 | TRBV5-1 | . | TGCGCCAGCAGCTCCAGGGGATCTTGGACAGATACGCAGTATTTT | CASSSRGSWTDTQYF
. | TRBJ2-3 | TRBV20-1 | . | TGCAGTGCCACAACGACAGATACGCAGTATTTT | CSATTTDTQYF
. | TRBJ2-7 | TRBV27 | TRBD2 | TGTGCCAGCAGTTCCAGCCTAGCGGTGTACGAGCAGTACTTC | CASSSSLAVYEQYF
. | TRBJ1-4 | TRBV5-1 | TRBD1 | TGCGCCAGCAGCCCGGACAGGGGTAATGAAAAACTGTTTTTT | CASSPDRGNEKLFF
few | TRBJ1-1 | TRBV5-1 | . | TGCGCCAGCAGCTTGGAAGGAGATCGAATGAACACTGAAGCTTTCTTT | CASSLEGDRMNTEAFF
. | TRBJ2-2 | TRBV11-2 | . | TGTGCCAGCAAAAGAAATCAAGTTACCGGGGAGCTGTTTTTT | CASKRNQVTGELFF
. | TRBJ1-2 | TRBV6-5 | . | TGTGCCAGCTCAAGAGGGAACTATGGCTACACCTTC | CASSRGNYGYTF
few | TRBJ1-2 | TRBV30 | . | TGTGCCTGGAGTGGGTTAGAGGGATATGGCTACACCTTC | CAWSGLEGYGYTF
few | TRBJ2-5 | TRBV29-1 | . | TGCAGCGTTGACAGGGACCAAGAGACCCAGTACTTC | CSVDRDQETQYF
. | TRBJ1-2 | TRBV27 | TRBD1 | TGTGCCAGCAGTATAACCGGGACAGGGGGCCCCTATGGCTACACCTTC | CASSITGTGGPYGYTF
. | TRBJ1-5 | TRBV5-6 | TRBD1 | TGTGCCAGCAGCTTTTCAGGGGGGCCCCAGCATTTT | CASSFSGGPQHF
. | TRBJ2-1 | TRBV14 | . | TGTGCCAGCAGCCAAGGGGGACCGTACTACAATGAGCAGTTCTTC | CASSQGGPYYNEQFF
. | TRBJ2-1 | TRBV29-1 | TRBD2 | TGCAGCACCCGGGACTACTTAGGGGATGAGCAGTTCTTC | CSTRDYLGDEQFF
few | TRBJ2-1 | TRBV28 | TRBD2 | TGTGCCAGCAGCCGTAGCGGGGGGAATAATTACAATGAGCAGTTCTTC | CASSRSGGNNYNEQFF
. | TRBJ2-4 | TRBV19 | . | TGTGCCAGTAGTATGGGCCAGGGAACCAAAAACATTCAGTACTTC | CASSMGQGTKNIQYF
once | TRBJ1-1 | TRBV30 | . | TGTGCCTGGAGCAGCTTCCAAAGAGGCACTGAAGCTTTCTTT | CAWSSFQRGTEAFF
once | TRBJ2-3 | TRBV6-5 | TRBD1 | TGTGCCAGCAGCGGCCAGGGGGCGCGGAATACGCAGTATTTT | CASSGQGARNTQYF
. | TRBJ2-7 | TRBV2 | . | TGTGCCAGCAGTGTAGCAGGGACCGCGGGGGAGCAGTACTTC | CASSVAGTAGEQYF
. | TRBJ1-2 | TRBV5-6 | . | TGTGCCAGCAGCTTCCGGGGGTCCTATGGCTACACCTTC | CASSFRGSYGYTF